A single sample is the source of the 21 T cell receptor beta chains below, sequenced in a study of regulatory T cells in long-lasting Graves disease. To make TCR beta libraries, researchers used iRepertoire HTBI primers and Arm-PCR of CDR3 regions. MiXCR, run by TCRdb on the multiplex PCR reads, gives a single entry per CDR3 protein. The sample shows 700,000 or so distinct CDR3 sequences, 25% to 35% of them seen only once. Time point of the sample: persistent/refractory GD, antithyroid drugs over 5 years with positive TRAb. Isolated PBMC RNA provided the starting material for the TCR library. The sample consisted of peripheral blood mononuclear cells (PBMCs), taken when the disease was refractory, from a patient treated with antithyroid drugs. The receptors come from a female donor with Graves disease.

This rearrangement joins TRBV12-3 or TRBV12-4 to TRBJ2-2; TRBD2 matches 10 bases. V lost 6 bases, J lost 4 bases, and 5 bases stayed unmatched. This CDR3 region has 15 residues. In nucleotides, the CDR3 is TGTGCCAGCAGCCCTAGCGGGAGAGGCACCGGGGAGCTGTTTTTT. Its protein product is CASSPSGRGTGELFF.

This sequence joins TRBV3-1 and TRBJ2-7, with 10 bases identical to TRBD2. The V and J ends lost 4 bases and 4 bases, in that order; junction bases with no gene match: 7. Germline loops: CDR1 LGHDT, CDR2 YNNKEL (reference sequence). The CDR3 is 15 residues long. The CDR3, as DNA: TGTGCCAGCAGCCGGACCGGGACTAGCGCATACGAGCAGTACTTC. Translation: CASSRTGTSAYEQYF.

The chain employs TRBV11-2 and TRBJ2-2, with a tentative D call TRBD2 (5 bases). This CDR3 has 12 residues. V was cut by 2 bases and J by 13 bases, with 11 bases left in between. The germline V gene encodes CDR1 SGHAT and CDR2 FQNNGV. The CDR3 DNA is TGTGCCAGCAGCTTAAACCGCCTAGCGCTGTTTTTT. Protein sequence: CASSLNRLALFF.

The chain carries TRBV7-2 and TRBJ1-2, with D unresolved. CDR1 and CDR2 (germline): SGHTA, FQGNSA. V was clipped by 0 bases and J by 0 bases, with 5 bases between them. This CDR3 is built from 14 residues. The CDR3 is CASSLAQTNYGYTF. DNA of the CDR3: TGTGCCAGCAGCTTAGCACAGACTAACTATGGCTACACCTTC.

The chain employs TRBV5-1 and TRBJ2-7; D might be TRBD2 (5 bases). The CDR3 has 15 amino acids. Germline V CDR1 and CDR2: SGHRS, YFSETQ. With 0 bases removed from V and 0 bases from J, the gap between germline ends came to 10 bases. The CDR3: CASSLANGVSYEQYF. The CDR3 bases are TGCGCCAGCAGCTTGGCCAACGGGGTCTCCTACGAGCAGTACTTC.

The CDR3 DNA reads as TGTGCCAGCACTCCTTACGGGACAGGGGATTACGAGCAGTACTTC. It encodes CASTPYGTGDYEQYF. The chain has TRBV27 and TRBJ2-7; 10 nucleotides line up with TRBD1. Germline-derived CDR1 and CDR2 are MNHEY and SMNVEV (reference sequence). Losses at the gene ends were 7 bases for V and 4 bases for J; bases not matched to a gene: 10. CDR3 length: 15 amino acids.

This clonotype was recorded a few times. The chain has TRBV20-1 and TRBJ1-2; 7 bases fit TRBD1. CDR1 is DFQATT, CDR2 SNEGSKA, per germline (reference sequence). After removal of 3 bases from V and 8 bases from J, the junction contained 12 bases not matched to a gene. The CDR3 spans 14 residues. The CDR3 reads CSARDPRTGYGYTF. CDR3 DNA sequence: TGCAGTGCTAGGGACCCCCGGACAGGATACGGCTACACCTTC.

There are a few counts of this clonotype. The V gene is TRBV30, the J gene TRBJ1-1; D unresolved. The length of the CDR3 is 14 residues. With 4 bases removed from V and 1 base from J, the gap between germline ends came to 13 bases. Germline V CDR1 and CDR2: GTSNPN, SVGIG (reference sequence). The CDR3 protein is CAWTDSRGNTEAFF. CDR3 coding DNA: TGTGCCTGGACCGACTCGCGGGGGAACACTGAAGCTTTCTTT.

The gene calls are TRBV18 and TRBJ1-2; D is possibly TRBD1 (5 bases). This CDR3 comprises 14 residues. CDR1 is KGHSH, CDR2 LQKENI, per germline. V dropped 6 bases and J dropped 5 bases, with 16 bases sitting between them. CDR3 nucleotide sequence: TGTGCCAGCTCGCCTACCAGGGCGGGATATGGCTACACCTTC. Protein sequence: CASSPTRAGYGYTF. Complete variable domain (other parts from reference TRBV18 and TRBJ1-2): NAGVMQNPRHLVRRRGQEARLRCSPMKGHSHVYWYRQLPEEGLKFMVYLQKENIIDESGMPKERFSAEFPKEGPSILRIQQVVRGDSAAYFCASSPTRAGYGYTFGSGTRLTVV.

This clonotype was detected ten times or more. The chain is built from TRBV27 and TRBJ2-7; D uncertain. Per the germline V gene, CDR1 is MNHEY and CDR2 is SMNVEV (reference sequence). This CDR3 has 16 residues. The V and J ends lost 0 bases and 2 bases respectively, with 14 bases between them. The CDR3 region has the DNA TGTGCCAGCAGTTTATCTTGTCTACTGGGTCCCTACGAGCAGTACTTC. Its protein is CASSLSCLLGPYEQYF.

This clonotype was seen at least ten times. V usage is TRBV12-3 or TRBV12-4 and J usage is TRBJ1-2; the match to TRBD1 covers 9 bases. Trimming at V came to 6 bases and at J to 8 bases, leaving 13 bases not matched to a gene. This CDR3 is built from 15 residues. As DNA, the CDR3 is TGTGCCAGCAGCCCCCCCGGGGGGACAGGGAGGGGCTACACCTTC. This gives the protein CASSPPGGTGRGYTF.

This clonotype was observed a few times. The chain uses TRBV5-6 and TRBJ2-2; TRBD1 aligns across 9 bases. Trimming at V came to 4 bases and at J to 1 base, leaving 11 bases not matched to a gene. Germline assignment: CDR1 SGHDT and CDR2 YYEEEE. There are 18 residues in the CDR3. This CDR3 is CASSTWGWTGVNTGELFF. CDR3 DNA sequence: TGTGCCAGCAGCACTTGGGGGTGGACAGGGGTGAACACCGGGGAGCTGTTTTTT. The full variable domain, in which reference TRBV5-6 and TRBJ2-2 provide the parts outside the CDR3, is DAGVTQSPTHLIKTRGQQVTLRCSPKSGHDTVSWYQQALGQGPQFIFQYYEEEERQRGNFPDRFSGHQFPNYSSELNVNALLLGDSALYLCASSTWGWTGVNTGELFFGEGSRLTVL.

This clonotype was seen ten or more times. The chain is built from TRBV28 and TRBJ1-2; tentative D call: TRBD1 (5 bases). There are 14 residues in the CDR3. The V end lost 3 bases, the J end lost 0 bases, and 8 bases lay between the germline ends. Germline assignment: CDR1 MDHEN and CDR2 SYDVKM. The CDR3 DNA reads as TGTGCCAGCAGTTTTGCAGGGACTAACTATGGCTACACCTTC. It yields the protein CASSFAGTNYGYTF.

This clonotype has ten or more counts. V usage is TRBV27 and J usage is TRBJ1-2; 10 bases are a match to TRBD1. Germline V gene data show CDR1 as MNHEY and CDR2 as SMNVEV (reference sequence). This CDR3 is built from 14 residues. The J segment lost 10 bases and the V segment lost 3 bases, leaving 8 bases of the junction unmatched. The CDR3 loop is CASSLTGGFFDYTF. CDR3 coding DNA: TGTGCCAGCAGTTTGACAGGGGGCTTTTTCGACTACACCTTC.

This clonotype appeared a few times. The rearrangement links TRBV7-3 to TRBJ1-1; D remains ambiguous. The CDR3 covers 15 residues. Germline V gene sequence: CDR1 SGHTA, CDR2 FQGTGA. Between the trimmed V and J ends, which lost 5 bases and 2 bases, there was a span of 15 bases. CDR3 amino acids: CASSPLGLANTEAFF. The CDR3 DNA reads as TGTGCCAGCAGCCCCCTGGGTTTGGCAAACACTGAAGCTTTCTTT.

This clonotype occurred a few times. This chain links TRBV5-1 with TRBJ1-1; tentative D call: TRBD1 (6 bases). CDR3 length: 13 amino acids. The germline CDR1 and CDR2 sequences are SGHRS and YFSETQ. V was cut by 2 bases and J by 4 bases, with 9 bases left in between. This CDR3 reads CASSFSGATEAFF. Written as DNA, the CDR3 is TGCGCCAGCAGCTTCTCAGGGGCCACTGAAGCTTTCTTT.

This chain links TRBV28 with TRBJ1-1, with 8 bases identical to TRBD1. Trimming removed 2 bases from V and 5 bases from J; junction bases left unmatched: 7. This CDR3 region has 15 residues. CDR1 and CDR2 (germline): MDHEN, SYDVKM. CDR3 sequence: CASSLPGQDWTEAFF. As DNA, the CDR3 is TGTGCCAGCAGTTTACCGGGACAGGATTGGACTGAAGCTTTCTTT. The full variable domain, completed using reference TRBV28 and TRBJ1-1, is DVKVTQSSRYLVKRTGEKVFLECVQDMDHENMFWYRQDPGLGLRLIYFSYDVKMKEKGDIPEGYSVSREKKERFSLILESASTNQTSMYLCASSLPGQDWTEAFFGQGTRLTVV.

Comments on this clonotype: This is likely a read error, given that the CDR3 carries no conserved phenylalanine or tryptophan at its end. The rearrangement links TRBV7-2 to TRBJ1-5; D uncertain. Germline V gene data show CDR1 as SGHTA and CDR2 as FQGNSA. This CDR3 has 13 residues. Between the trimmed V and J ends, which lost 1 base and 3 bases, there was a span of 4 bases. The DNA of the CDR3 is TGTGCCAGCAGCTTAGGGCCCAATCAGCCCCAGCATCTT. Its translation: CASSLGPNQPQHL.

This clonotype has only a few counts. The chain couples TRBV12-3 or TRBV12-4 to TRBJ2-7; tentatively, D is TRBD2 (5 bases). This CDR3 region has 15 residues. Trimming removed 2 bases at V and 0 bases at J, with 11 bases between. CDR3 DNA: TGTGCCAGCAGTTTAAGCGGCCACAGCTCCTACGAGCAGTACTTC. Protein sequence: CASSLSGHSSYEQYF.

The V and J genes are TRBV3-1 and TRBJ2-1, with D unclear. Per the germline V gene, CDR1 is LGHDT and CDR2 is YNNKEL (reference sequence). This CDR3 comprises 13 residues. V was clipped by 3 bases and J by 5 bases, with 8 bases between them. CDR3 loop: CASSHRLDNEQFF. CDR3 sequence (DNA): TGTGCCAGCAGCCATCGACTGGACAATGAGCAGTTCTTC.

This chain links TRBV28 with TRBJ1-4, with D uncertain. V was shortened by 7 bases and J by 4 bases, with 10 bases between the two germline ends. Germline assignment: CDR1 MDHEN and CDR2 SYDVKM. This CDR3 is built from 13 residues. CDR3: CASTPALNEKLFF. In nucleotides, the CDR3 is TGTGCCAGCACTCCGGCCCTTAATGAAAAACTGTTTTTT.